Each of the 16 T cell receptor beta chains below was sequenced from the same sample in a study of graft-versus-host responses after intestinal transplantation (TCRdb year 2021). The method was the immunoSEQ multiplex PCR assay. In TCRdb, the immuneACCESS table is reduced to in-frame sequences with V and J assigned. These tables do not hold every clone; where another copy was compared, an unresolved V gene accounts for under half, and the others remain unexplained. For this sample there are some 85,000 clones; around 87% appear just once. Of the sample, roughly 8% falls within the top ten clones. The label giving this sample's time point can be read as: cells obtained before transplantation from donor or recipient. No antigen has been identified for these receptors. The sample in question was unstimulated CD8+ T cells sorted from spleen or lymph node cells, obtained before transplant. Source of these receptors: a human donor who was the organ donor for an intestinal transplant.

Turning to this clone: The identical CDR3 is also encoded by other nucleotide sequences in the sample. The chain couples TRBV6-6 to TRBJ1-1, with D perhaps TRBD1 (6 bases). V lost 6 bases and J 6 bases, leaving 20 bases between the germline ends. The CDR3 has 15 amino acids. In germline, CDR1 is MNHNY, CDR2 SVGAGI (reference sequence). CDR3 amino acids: CASSAPRVGGPEAFF. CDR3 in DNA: TGTGCCAGCAGCGCACCCCGTGTAGGGGGTCCTGAAGCTTTCTTT.

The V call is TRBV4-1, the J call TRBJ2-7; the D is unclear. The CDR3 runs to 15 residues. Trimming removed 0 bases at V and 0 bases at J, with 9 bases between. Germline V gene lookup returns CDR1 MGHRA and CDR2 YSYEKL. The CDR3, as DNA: TGCGCCAGCAGCCAAGAACTGGGAAGCTCCTACGAGCAGTACTTC. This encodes CASSQELGSSYEQYF.

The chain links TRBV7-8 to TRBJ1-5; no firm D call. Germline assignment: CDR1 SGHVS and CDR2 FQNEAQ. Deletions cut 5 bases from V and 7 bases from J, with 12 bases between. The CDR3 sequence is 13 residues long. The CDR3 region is CASSGQATQPQHF. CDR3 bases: TGTGCCAGCAGCGGGCAGGCTACCCAGCCCCAGCATTTT.

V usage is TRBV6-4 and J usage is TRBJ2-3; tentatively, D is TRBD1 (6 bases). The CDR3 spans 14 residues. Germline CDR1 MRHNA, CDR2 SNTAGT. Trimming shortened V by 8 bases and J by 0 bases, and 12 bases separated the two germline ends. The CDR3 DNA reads TGTGCCAGCGCCCGGGACACAAGCACAGATACGCAGTATTTT. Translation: CASARDTSTDTQYF.

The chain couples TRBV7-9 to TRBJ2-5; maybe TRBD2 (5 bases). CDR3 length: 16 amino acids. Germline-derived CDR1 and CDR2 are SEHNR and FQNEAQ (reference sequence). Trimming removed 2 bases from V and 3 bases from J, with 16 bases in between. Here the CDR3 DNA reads TGTGCCAGCAGCTTATGCGCAGGACGGCGGGAAGAGACCCAGTACTTC. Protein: CASSLCAGRREETQYF.

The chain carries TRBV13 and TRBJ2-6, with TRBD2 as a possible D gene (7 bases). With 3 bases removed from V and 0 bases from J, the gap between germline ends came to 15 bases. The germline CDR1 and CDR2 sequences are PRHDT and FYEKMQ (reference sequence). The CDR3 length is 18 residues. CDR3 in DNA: TGTGCCAGCAGCTTGGAGGCGGGGGCAGACTCTGGGGCCAACGTCCTGACTTTC. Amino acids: CASSLEAGADSGANVLTF.

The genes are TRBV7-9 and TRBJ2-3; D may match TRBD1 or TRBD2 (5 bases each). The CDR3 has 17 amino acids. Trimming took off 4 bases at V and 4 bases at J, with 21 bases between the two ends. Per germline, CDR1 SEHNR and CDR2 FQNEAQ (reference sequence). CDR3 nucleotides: TGTGCCAGCAGCTGGAAAGTCCTGGAGAGGGGCCCAGATACGCAGTATTTT. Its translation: CASSWKVLERGPDTQYF.

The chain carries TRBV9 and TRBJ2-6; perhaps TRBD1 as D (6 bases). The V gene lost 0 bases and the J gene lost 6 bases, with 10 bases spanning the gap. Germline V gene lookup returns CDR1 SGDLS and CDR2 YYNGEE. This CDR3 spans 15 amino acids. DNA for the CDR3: TGTGCCAGCAGCGTAGCGGCAGGGGTGGCCAACGTCCTGACTTTC. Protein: CASSVAAGVANVLTF.

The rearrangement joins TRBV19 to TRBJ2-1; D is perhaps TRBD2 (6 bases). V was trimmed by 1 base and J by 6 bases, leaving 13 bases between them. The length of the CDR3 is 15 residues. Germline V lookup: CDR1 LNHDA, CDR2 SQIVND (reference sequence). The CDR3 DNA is TGTGCCAGTAGTATAGTTAGGGTCGGGGGCAATGAGCAGTTCTTC. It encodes CASSIVRVGGNEQFF.

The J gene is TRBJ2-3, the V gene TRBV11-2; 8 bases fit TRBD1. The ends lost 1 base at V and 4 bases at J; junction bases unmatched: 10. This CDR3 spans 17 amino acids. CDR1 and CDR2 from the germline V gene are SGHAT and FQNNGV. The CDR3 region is CASSLVPWQGAADTQYF. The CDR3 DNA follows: TGTGCCAGCAGCTTAGTTCCCTGGCAGGGGGCAGCAGATACGCAGTATTTT.

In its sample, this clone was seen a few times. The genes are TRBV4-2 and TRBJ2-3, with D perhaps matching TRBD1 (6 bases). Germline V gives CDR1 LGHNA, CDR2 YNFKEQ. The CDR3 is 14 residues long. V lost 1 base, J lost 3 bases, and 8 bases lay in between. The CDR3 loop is CASSQVGATDTQYF. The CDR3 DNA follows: TGTGCCAGCAGCCAAGTGGGGGCTACAGATACGCAGTATTTT.

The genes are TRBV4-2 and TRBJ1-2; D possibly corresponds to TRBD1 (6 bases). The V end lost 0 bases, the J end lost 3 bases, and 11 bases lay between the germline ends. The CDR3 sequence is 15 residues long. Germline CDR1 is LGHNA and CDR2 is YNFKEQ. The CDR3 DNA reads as TGTGCCAGCAGCCAAGACTTGAGGGGGTACTATGGCTACACCTTC. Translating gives CASSQDLRGYYGYTF.

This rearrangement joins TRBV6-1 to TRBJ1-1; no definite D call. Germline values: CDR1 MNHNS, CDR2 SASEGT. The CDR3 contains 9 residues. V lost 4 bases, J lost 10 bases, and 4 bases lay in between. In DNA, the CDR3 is TGTGCCAGCAGTGGCCGAGCTTTCTTT. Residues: CASSGRAFF.

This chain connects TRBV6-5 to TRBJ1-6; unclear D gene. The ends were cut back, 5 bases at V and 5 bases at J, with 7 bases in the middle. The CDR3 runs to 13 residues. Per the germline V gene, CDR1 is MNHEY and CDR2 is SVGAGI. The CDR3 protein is CASSRSDNSPLHF. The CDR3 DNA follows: TGTGCCAGCAGTCGCAGTGATAATTCACCCCTCCACTTT.

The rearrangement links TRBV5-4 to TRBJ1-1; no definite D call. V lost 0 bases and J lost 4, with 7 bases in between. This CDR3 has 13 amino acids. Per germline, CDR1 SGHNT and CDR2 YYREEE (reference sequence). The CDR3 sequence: CASSLAVGTEAFF. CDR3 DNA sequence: TGTGCCAGCAGCTTGGCTGTAGGCACTGAAGCTTTCTTT.

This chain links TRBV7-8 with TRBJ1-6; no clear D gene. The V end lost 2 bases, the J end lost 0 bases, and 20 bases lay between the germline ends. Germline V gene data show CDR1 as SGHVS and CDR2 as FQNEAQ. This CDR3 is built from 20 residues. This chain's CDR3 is CASSLYSADSYLSYNSPLHF. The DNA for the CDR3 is TGTGCCAGCAGCTTATACTCGGCTGATTCCTACCTCTCCTATAATTCACCCCTCCACTTT.